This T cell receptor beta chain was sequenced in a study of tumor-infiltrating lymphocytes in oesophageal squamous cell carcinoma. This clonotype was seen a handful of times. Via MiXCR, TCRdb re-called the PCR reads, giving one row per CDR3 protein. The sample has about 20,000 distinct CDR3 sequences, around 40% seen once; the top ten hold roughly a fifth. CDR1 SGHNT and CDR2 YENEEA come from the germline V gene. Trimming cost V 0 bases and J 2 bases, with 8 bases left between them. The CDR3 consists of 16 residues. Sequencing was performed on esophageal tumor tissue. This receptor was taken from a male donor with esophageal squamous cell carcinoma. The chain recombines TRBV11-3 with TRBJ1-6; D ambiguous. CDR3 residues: CASSLDGVAYNSPLHF. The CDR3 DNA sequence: TGTGCCAGCAGCTTAGACGGGGTGGCCTATAATTCACCCCTCCACTTT.